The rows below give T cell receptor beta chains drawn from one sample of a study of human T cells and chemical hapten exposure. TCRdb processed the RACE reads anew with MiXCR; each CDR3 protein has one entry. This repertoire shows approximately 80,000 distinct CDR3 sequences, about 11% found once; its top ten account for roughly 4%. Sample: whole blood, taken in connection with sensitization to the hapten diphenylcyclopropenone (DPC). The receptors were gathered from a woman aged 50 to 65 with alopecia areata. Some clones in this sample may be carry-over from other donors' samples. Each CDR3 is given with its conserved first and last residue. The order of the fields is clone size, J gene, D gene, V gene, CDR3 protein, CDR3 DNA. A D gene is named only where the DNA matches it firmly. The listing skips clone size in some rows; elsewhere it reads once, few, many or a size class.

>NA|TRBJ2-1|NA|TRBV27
CASRGAGAGKSYNEQFF
TGTGCCTCTCGAGGGGCCGGGGCAGGGAAGTCCTACAATGAGCAGTTCTTC
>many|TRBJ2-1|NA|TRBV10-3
CAIREGEAYNEQFF
TGTGCCATCAGGGAAGGGGAAGCCTACAATGAGCAGTTCTTC
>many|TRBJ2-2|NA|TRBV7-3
CASSLTLNTANTGELFF
TGTGCCAGCAGCTTAACGCTAAACACCGCGAACACCGGGGAGCTGTTTTTT
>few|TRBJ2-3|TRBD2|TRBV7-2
CASSFGLAGLGGTQYF
TGTGCCAGCAGCTTTGGACTAGCGGGATTGGGTGGTACGCAGTATTTT
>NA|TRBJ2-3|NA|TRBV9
CASSVVTGADTQYF
TGTGCCAGCAGCGTAGTTACAGGAGCAGATACGCAGTATTTT
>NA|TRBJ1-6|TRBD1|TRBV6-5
CASSAPSQGNNSPLHF
TGTGCCAGCAGTGCTCCTTCACAGGGGAACAATTCACCCCTCCACTTT
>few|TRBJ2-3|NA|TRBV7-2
CASSRATLSTDTQYF
TGTGCCAGCAGCCGCGCCACCCTTAGCACAGATACGCAGTATTTT
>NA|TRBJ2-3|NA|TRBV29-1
CSVQLASSTDTQYF
TGCAGCGTTCAGCTAGCGTCTAGCACAGATACGCAGTATTTT
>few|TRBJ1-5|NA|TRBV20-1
CSARRLLDNQPQHF
TGCAGTGCTCGCCGCCTACTGGACAATCAGCCCCAGCATTTT
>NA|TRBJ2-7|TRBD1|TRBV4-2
CASSQGMGQGAGEQYF
TGTGCCAGCAGCCAAGGAATGGGACAGGGGGCGGGCGAGCAGTACTTC
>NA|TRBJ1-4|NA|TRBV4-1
CASSLQEVGEKLFF
TGCGCCAGCAGCTTACAGGAGGTTGGGGAAAAACTGTTTTTT
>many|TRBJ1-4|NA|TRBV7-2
CASSPWEARDEKLFF
TGTGCCAGCAGCCCTTGGGAGGCGCGAGATGAAAAACTGTTTTTT
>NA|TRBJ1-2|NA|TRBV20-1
CSARGTRDYGYTF
TGCAGTGCTAGGGGTACCCGGGACTATGGCTACACCTTC
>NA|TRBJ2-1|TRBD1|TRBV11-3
CASSLEGTGVRNEQFF
TGTGCCAGCAGCCTAGAGGGGACAGGGGTTAGGAATGAGCAGTTCTTC
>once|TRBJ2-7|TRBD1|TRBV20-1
CSARDLWTGNEQYF
TGCAGTGCTAGAGATCTTTGGACAGGGAACGAGCAGTACTTC
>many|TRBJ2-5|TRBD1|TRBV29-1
CSAGTGTQETQYF
TGCAGCGCCGGGACAGGAACGCAAGAGACCCAGTACTTC
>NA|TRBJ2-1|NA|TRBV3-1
CGSSQRTRSVTPLYNEQFF
TGTGGCAGCAGCCAACGTACGCGGTCAGTCACTCCCTTATACAATGAGCAGTTCTTC
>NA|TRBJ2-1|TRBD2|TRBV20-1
CSASGLVLLNEQFF
TGCAGTGCGTCGGGACTAGTTCTCTTAAATGAGCAGTTCTTC
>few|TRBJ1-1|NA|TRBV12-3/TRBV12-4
CASSIIRTVMNTEAFF
TGTGCCAGCAGCATCATCCGGACAGTCATGAACACTGAAGCTTTCTTT
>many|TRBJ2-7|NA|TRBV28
CASRLYGLNEQYF
TGTGCCAGCAGGCTATACGGTCTTAACGAGCAGTACTTC
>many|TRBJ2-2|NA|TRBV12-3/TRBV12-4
CASIPQSTNTGELFF
TGTGCCAGCATTCCTCAGTCAACGAACACCGGGGAGCTGTTTTTT
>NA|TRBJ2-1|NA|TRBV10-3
CAIQRSQRYNEQFF
TGTGCCATCCAGAGATCTCAGAGGTACAATGAGCAGTTCTTC
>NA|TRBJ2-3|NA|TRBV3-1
CASSQGPNTLGTQYF
TGTGCCAGCAGCCAAGGGCCGAATACTTTAGGTACGCAGTATTTT
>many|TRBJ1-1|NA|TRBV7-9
CASSLGPEEEAFF
TGTGCCAGCAGCTTGGGGCCTGAGGAGGAAGCTTTCTTT
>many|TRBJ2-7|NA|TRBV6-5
CASSYSYTVTPSYEQYF
TGTGCCAGCAGTTACTCTTACACTGTAACCCCTTCCTACGAGCAGTACTTC
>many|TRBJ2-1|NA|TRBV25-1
CASSEAGLGVNEQFF
TGTGCCAGCAGTGAAGCCGGGTTGGGTGTCAATGAGCAGTTCTTC
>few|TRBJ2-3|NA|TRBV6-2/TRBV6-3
CASSYAGGTGTQYF
TGTGCCAGCAGTTACGCTGGCGGTACGGGTACGCAGTATTTT
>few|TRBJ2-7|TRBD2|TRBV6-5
CASSQIAGGSHEQYF
TGTGCCAGCAGTCAAATAGCGGGAGGGTCTCACGAGCAGTACTTC
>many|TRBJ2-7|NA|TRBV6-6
CASSYRPNRVDEQYF
TGTGCCAGCAGTTACCGCCCGAACAGGGTAGACGAGCAGTACTTC
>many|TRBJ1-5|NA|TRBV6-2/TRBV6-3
CASSGTDLNQPQHF
TGTGCCAGCAGCGGGACGGACCTCAATCAGCCCCAGCATTTT
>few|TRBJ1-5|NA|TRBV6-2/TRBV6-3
CASSYPGLSDQPQHF
TGTGCCAGCAGTTACCCGGGACTATCCGATCAGCCCCAGCATTTT
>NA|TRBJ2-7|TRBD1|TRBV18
CASSPQGQGNEQYF
TGTGCCAGCTCACCACAGGGACAGGGGAACGAGCAGTACTTC
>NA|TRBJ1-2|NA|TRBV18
CASSPPGQYGYTF
TGTGCCAGCTCACCACCCGGACAGTATGGCTACACCTTC
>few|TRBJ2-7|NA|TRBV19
CASSRSGELYEQYF
TGTGCCAGTAGCCGGTCAGGGGAACTTTACGAGCAGTACTTC
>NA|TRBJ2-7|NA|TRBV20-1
CSSLRMRGEQYF
TGCAGTTCACTAAGGATGAGGGGAGAGCAGTACTTC
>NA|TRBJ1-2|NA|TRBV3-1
CASSQESYYGYTF
TGTGCCAGCAGCCAAGAGTCCTACTATGGCTACACCTTC
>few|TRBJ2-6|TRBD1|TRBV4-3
CASSHSTGAGANVLTF
TGCGCCAGCAGCCATTCCACAGGGGCTGGGGCCAACGTCCTGACTTTC
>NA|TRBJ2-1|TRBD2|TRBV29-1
CSVLPGLAGSVQFF
TGCAGCGTCCTACCGGGACTAGCGGGATCGGTGCAGTTCTTC
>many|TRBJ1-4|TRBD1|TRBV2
CASQRTDRGKEKLFF
TGTGCCAGCCAACGAACGGACAGGGGAAAGGAAAAACTGTTTTTT
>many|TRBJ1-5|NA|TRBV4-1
CASSQDPGGGVNQPQHF
TGCGCCAGCAGCCAAGACCCGGGCGGCGGGGTCAATCAGCCCCAGCATTTT
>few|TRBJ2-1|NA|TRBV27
CASSLSALAPYNEQFF
TGTGCCAGCAGTTTATCGGCTCTAGCGCCCTACAATGAGCAGTTCTTC
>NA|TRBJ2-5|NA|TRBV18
CASSTPGGPSETQYF
TGTGCCAGCTCGACCCCCGGCGGCCCAAGCGAGACCCAGTACTTC
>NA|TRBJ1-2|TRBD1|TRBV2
CASTGTGELKGYTF
TGTGCCAGCACCGGGACAGGGGAACTGAAGGGCTACACCTTC
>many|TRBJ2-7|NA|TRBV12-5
CASGSQRQVPGRQYF
TGTGCTAGTGGTTCGCAGAGACAGGTCCCAGGACGGCAGTACTTC
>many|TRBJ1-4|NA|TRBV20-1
CSARPSFANEKLFF
TGCAGTGCTAGACCCTCCTTTGCTAATGAAAAACTGTTTTTT
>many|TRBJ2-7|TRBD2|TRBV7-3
CASSLIAGGPYEQYF
TGTGCCAGCAGCTTAATCGCGGGAGGTCCCTACGAGCAGTACTTC